This T cell receptor beta chain was recorded in a study of Graves' ophthalmopathy and Graves' hyperthyroidism. This clonotype showed up many times. Its cognate antigen is unknown. Investigators amplified TCR beta CDR3 regions from RNA transcripts. First-round RT-PCR relied on HTBI primers, and a second-round multiplex PCR came next. TCRdb fed the multiplex PCR reads into MiXCR, producing one record per CDR3 protein. The sample has about 1.1 million distinct CDR3 sequences; around a third are singletons. Study-level findings and limits: The authors also found most expanded thyroid clonotypes above 0.001 frequency in blood.

The sequenced sample was peripheral blood or thyroid tissue (not recorded which). The clonotype was recovered from an adult man with Graves' hyperthyroidism.

The CDR3 bases are TGTGCCAGCACCATTCCGAACACCGGGGAGCTGTTTTTT. This sequence encodes CASTIPNTGELFF. The genes are TRBV2 and TRBJ2-2; D is unclear. Per the germline V gene, CDR1 is SNHLY and CDR2 is FYNNEI. The CDR3 is 13 residues long. V gave up 7 bases and J gave up 0 bases, with 6 bases separating them.